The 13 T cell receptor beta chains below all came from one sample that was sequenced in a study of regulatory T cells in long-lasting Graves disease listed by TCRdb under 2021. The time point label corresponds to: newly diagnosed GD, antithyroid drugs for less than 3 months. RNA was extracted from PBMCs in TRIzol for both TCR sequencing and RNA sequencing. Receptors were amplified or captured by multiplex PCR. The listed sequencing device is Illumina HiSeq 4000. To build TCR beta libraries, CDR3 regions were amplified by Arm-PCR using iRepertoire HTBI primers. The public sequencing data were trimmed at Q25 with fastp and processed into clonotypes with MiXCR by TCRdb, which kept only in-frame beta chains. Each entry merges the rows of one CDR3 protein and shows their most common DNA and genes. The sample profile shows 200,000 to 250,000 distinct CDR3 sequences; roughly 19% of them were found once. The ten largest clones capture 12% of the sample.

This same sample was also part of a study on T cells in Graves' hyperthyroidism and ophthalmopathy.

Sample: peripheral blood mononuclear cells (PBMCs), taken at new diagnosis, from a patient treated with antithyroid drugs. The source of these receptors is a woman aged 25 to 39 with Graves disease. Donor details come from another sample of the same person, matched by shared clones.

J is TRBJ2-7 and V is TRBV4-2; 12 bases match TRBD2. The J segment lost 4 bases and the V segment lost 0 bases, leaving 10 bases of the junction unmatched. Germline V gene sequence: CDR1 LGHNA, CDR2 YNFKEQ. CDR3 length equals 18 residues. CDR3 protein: CASSQELVGLAGDYEQYF. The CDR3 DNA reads TGTGCCAGCAGCCAAGAATTGGTGGGACTAGCGGGTGATTACGAGCAGTACTTC.

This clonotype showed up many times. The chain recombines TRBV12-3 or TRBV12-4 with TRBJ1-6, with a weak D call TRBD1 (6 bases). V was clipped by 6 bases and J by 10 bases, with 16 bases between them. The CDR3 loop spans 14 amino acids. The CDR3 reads CASSLQGVDSPLHF. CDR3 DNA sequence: TGTGCCAGCAGCCTACAGGGTGTAGACTCACCCCTCCACTTT.

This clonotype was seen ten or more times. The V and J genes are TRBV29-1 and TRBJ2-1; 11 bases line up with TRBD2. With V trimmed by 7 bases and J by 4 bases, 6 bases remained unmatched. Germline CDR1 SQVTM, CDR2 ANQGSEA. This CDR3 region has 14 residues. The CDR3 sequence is CSAGLAGHYNEQFF. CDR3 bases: TGCAGCGCTGGACTAGCGGGCCATTACAATGAGCAGTTCTTC.

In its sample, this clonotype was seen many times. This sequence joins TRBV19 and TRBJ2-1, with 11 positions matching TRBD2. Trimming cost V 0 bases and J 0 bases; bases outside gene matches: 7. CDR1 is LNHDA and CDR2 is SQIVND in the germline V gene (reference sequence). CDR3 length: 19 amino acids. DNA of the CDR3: TGTGCCAGTAGTATAGAACTAGCGGGGGCCGCGAGCTCCTACAATGAGCAGTTCTTC. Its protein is CASSIELAGAASSYNEQFF.

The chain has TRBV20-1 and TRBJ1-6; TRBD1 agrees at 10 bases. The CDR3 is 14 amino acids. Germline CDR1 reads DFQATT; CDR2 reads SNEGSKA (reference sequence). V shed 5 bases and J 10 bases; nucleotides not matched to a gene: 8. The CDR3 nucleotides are TGCAGTGCTGGGGGGACAGGGGTATTCTCACCCCTCCACTTT. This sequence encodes CSAGGTGVFSPLHF.

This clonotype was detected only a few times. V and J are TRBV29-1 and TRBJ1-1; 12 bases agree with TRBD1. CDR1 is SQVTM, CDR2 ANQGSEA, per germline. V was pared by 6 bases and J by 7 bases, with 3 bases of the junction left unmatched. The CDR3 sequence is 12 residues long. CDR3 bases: TGCAGCGTGGGACAGGGGGCCATTGAAGCTTTCTTT. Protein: CSVGQGAIEAFF.

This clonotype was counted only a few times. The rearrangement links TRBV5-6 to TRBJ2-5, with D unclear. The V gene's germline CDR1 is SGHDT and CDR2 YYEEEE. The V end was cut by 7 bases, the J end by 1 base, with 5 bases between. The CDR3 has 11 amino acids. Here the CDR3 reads CASGGQETQYF. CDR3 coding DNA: TGTGCCAGCGGTGGCCAAGAGACCCAGTACTTC. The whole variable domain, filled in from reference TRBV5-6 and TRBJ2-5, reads DAGVTQSPTHLIKTRGQQVTLRCSPKSGHDTVSWYQQALGQGPQFIFQYYEEEERQRGNFPDRFSGHQFPNYSSELNVNALLLGDSALYLCASGGQETQYFGPGTRLLVL.

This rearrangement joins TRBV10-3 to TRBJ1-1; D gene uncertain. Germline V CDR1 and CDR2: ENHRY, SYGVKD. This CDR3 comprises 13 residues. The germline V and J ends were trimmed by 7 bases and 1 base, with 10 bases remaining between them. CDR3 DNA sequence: TGTGCCATCATGGCGGACTGGAACACTGAAGCTTTCTTT. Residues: CAIMADWNTEAFF.

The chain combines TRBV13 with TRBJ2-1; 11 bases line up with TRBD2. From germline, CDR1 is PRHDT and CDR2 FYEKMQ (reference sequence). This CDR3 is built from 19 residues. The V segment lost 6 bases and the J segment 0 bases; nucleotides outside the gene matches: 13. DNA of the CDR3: TGTGCCAGCAGATCCTCGGGACTAGCGGTTCTGAGCTCCTACAATGAGCAGTTCTTC. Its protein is CASRSSGLAVLSSYNEQFF.

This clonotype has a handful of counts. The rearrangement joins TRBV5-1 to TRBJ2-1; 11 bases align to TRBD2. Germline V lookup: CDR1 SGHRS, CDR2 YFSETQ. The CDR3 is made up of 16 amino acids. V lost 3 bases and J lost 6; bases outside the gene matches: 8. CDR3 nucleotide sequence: TGCGCCAGCAGCTCGGGAATGACTAGCGGGATCAATGAGCAGTTCTTC. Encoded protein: CASSSGMTSGINEQFF.

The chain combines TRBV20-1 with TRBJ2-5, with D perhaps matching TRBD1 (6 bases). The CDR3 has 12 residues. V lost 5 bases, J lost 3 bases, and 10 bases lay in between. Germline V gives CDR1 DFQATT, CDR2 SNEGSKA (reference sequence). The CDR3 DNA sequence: TGCAGTGCTCGGACAGTTGAAGAGACCCAGTACTTC. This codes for CSARTVEETQYF.

DNA for the CDR3: TGTGCCAGCAGCTTTTTTAACTCTGGCCGTTCGAACACCGGGGAGCTGTTTTTT. Translated, it gives CASSFFNSGRSNTGELFF. V and J are TRBV7-2 and TRBJ2-2, with D unclear. Germline-derived CDR1 and CDR2 are SGHTA and FQGNSA. The length of the CDR3 is 18 residues. Between the trimmed V and J ends, which lost 3 bases and 0 bases, there was a span of 17 bases. Together with reference TRBV7-2 and TRBJ2-2, the CDR3 gives the full variable domain: GAGVSQSPSNKVTEKGKDVELRCDPISGHTALYWYRQSLGQGLEFLIYFQGNSAPDKSGLPSDRFSAERTGGSVSTLTIQRTQQEDSAVYLCASSFFNSGRSNTGELFFGEGSRLTVL.

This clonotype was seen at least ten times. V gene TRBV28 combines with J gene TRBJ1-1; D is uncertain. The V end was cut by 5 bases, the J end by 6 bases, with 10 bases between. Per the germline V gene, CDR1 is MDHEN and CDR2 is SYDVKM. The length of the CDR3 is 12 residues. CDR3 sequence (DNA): TGTGCCAGCAGTCCCGGGCCCGCTGAAGCTTTCTTT. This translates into CASSPGPAEAFF.